This section outlines one T cell receptor (beta chain) sequence together with its context. With V trimmed by 2 bases and J by 9 bases, 7 bases remained unmatched. Germline V CDR1 and CDR2: SGHKS, YYEKEE (reference sequence). The CDR3 loop spans 14 amino acids. The data derive from a study of blood T cell repertoires in COVID-19. Study details: Some COVID-19 samples were acute and others convalescent; all came from the United States, Italy and Spain.

Here immunoSEQ multiplex PCR was the method, and the copy in TCRdb shows in-frame clones only, minus some. The sample records around 180,000 clones, 88% being singletons. The sample consisted of peripheral blood. The chain carries TRBV5-5 and TRBJ2-1; 8 nucleotides line up with TRBD2. The TCR was taken from a man aged 60 to 69 with acute or convalescent COVID-19. The chain's CDR3 is CASSFTGGPAEQFF. As DNA, the CDR3 is TGTGCCAGCAGCTTCACGGGGGGGCCCGCTGAGCAGTTCTTC.